This record looks at one T cell receptor (beta chain) sequence and its context. These data are taken from a study of blood T cell repertoires in COVID-19. How the authors handled the data: Amplification with reference gene primers provided the estimates of nucleated cell counts. The assay was immunoSEQ multiplex PCR, and TCRdb's table has in-frame clones only and misses some. V, J and clone size reflect that table, while D and trimming were determined from the DNA. The sample includes about 130,000 clones, approximately 89% of them seen just once. The length of the CDR3 is 15 residues. J is TRBJ1-3 and V is TRBV12-1; the table's D call, TRBD1, has no DNA check behind it. TRBV12-1 is tagged as a pseudogene. This TCR was sampled from a woman of 80 years or more with COVID-19, enrolled during active disease. Sequencing was performed on peripheral blood. CDR3 protein: CASSLKQGRRNTIYF. The CDR3 DNA sequence: TGTGCCAGCAGCTTAAAACAGGGGAGGAGAAACACCATATATTTT.